The TCR beta chain under discussion was sequenced for a study of T cell responses to AZD1222 COVID-19 vaccine. Study findings and constraints: Rises in breadth and depth of Spike-specific TCRs came after two AZD1222 doses. It was only after the peak T cell response that any repertoires were sampled. Targets within unmutated variant regions were reportedly found for nearly half of spike-specific TCRs.

Turning to this clone: What it binds is unknown.

Looked up from germline, CDR1 is LNHDA and CDR2 is SQIVND (reference sequence). Trimming cost V 5 bases and J 4 bases; bases outside gene matches: 3. The CDR3 has 14 amino acids. Profiled with immunoSEQ multiplex PCR; TCRdb holds only in-frame clones, not every one. This sample has about 72,000 clones, with around nine tenths found just once. Sequencing used peripheral blood, obtained on day 0 of AZD1222 vaccination. The chain carries TRBV19 and TRBJ2-1, with 9 bases identical to TRBD2. The sequence was collected from an adult in good health. For the CDR3, the DNA is TGTGCCAGTAGTTCTCTAGCGGGGTACAATGAGCAGTTCTTC. Protein sequence: CASSSLAGYNEQFF.